Below, one T cell receptor beta chain is given with its context. These data are taken from a study of blood T cell repertoires in COVID-19. Generated by immunoSEQ multiplex PCR, the TCRdb table keeps only in-frame clones and is missing some. The data show some 260,000 clones, 70% to 90% seen once. The germline gives CDR1 MNHEY, CDR2 SVGEGT. Trimming removed 3 bases from V and 0 bases from J, with 3 bases in between. This CDR3 is built from 12 residues. This clonotype originated in a man aged 18 to 29 with active or convalescent COVID-19. The chain recombines TRBV6-2 or TRBV6-3 with TRBJ2-7; D gene unclear. Material for sequencing was peripheral blood. The CDR3 is CASSYSSYEQYF. The CDR3 nucleotides are TGTGCCAGCAGTTATAGCTCCTACGAGCAGTACTTC.